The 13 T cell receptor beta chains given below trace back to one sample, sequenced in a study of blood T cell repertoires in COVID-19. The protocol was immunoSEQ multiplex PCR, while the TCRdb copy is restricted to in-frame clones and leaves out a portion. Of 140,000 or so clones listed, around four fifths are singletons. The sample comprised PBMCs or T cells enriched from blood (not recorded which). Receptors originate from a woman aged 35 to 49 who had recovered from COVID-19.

CDR3 residues: CASSRDRAYGYTF. The DNA for the CDR3 is TGTGCCAGCTCACGAGACAGGGCCTATGGCTACACCTTC. The chain combines TRBV18 with TRBJ1-2; TRBD1 agrees at 7 bases. The CDR3 is made up of 13 amino acids. Germline V gene sequence: CDR1 KGHSH, CDR2 LQKENI. V shed 4 bases and J 4 bases; nucleotides not matched to a gene: 3. The full variable domain, completed using reference TRBV18 and TRBJ1-2, is NAGVMQNPRHLVRRRGQEARLRCSPMKGHSHVYWYRQLPEEGLKFMVYLQKENIIDESGMPKERFSAEFPKEGPSILRIQQVVRGDSAAYFCASSRDRAYGYTFGSGTRLTVV.

In DNA, the CDR3 is TGTGCCAGCAGCGCCGGTGTCGCGGGGGACCGGGGGACGCAGTATTTT. This translates into CASSAGVAGDRGTQYF. The chain combines TRBV9 with TRBJ2-3; 7 bases are a match to TRBD2. Germline assignment: CDR1 SGDLS and CDR2 YYNGEE. With V trimmed by 3 bases and J by 9 bases, 16 bases remained unmatched. There are 16 residues in the CDR3.

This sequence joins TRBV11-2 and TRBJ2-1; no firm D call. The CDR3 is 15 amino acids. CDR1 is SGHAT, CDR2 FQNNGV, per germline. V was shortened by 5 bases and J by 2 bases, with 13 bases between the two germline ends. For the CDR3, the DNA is TGTGCCAGCAGCATACCGAGGCAGACCTACAATGAGCAGTTCTTC. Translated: CASSIPRQTYNEQFF.

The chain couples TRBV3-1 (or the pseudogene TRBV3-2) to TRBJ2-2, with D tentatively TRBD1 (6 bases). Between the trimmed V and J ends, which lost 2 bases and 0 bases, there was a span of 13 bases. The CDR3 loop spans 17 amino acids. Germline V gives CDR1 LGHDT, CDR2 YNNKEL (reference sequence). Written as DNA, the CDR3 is TGTGCCAGCAGCCAATACAGGGAGATCGCGAACACCGGGGAGCTGTTTTTT. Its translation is CASSQYREIANTGELFF.

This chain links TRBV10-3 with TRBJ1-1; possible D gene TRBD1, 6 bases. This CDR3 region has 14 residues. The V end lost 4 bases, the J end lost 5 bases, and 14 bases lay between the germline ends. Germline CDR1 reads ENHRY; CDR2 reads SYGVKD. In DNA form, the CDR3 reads TGTGCCATCAGTGTGGGCAGGGGTGGGACTGAAGCTTTCTTT. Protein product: CAISVGRGGTEAFF.

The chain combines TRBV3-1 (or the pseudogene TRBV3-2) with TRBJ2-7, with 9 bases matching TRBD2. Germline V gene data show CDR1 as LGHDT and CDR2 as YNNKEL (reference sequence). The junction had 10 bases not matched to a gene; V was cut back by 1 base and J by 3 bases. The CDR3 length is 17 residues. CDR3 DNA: TGTGCCAGCAGCCAAGTTTTTTTGGCGGGGGGGAGCTACGAGCAGTACTTC. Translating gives CASSQVFLAGGSYEQYF.

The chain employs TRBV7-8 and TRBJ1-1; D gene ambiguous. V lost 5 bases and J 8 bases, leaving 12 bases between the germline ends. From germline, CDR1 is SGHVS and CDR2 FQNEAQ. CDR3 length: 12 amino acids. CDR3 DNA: TGTGCCAGCAGCCCCGTCGGACTAGAAGCTTTCTTT. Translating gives CASSPVGLEAFF.

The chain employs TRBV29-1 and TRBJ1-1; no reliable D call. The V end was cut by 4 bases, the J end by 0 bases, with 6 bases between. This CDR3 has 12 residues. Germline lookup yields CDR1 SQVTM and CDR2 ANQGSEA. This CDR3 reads CSVGGLNTEAFF. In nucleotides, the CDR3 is TGCAGCGTTGGAGGTCTGAACACTGAAGCTTTCTTT.

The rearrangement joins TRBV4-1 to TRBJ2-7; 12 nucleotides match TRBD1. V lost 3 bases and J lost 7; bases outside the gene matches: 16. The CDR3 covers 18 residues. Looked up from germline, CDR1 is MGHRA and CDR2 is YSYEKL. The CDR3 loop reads CASSHGDRGRLGAREQYF. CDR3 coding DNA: TGCGCCAGCAGCCACGGGGACAGGGGGCGCCTCGGGGCTCGGGAGCAGTACTTC.

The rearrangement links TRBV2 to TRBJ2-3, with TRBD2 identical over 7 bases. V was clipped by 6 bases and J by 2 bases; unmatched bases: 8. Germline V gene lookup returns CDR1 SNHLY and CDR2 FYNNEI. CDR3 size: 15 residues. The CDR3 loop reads CASRSSGAHTDTQYF. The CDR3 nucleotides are TGTGCCAGCAGGTCTAGCGGAGCCCACACAGATACGCAGTATTTT.

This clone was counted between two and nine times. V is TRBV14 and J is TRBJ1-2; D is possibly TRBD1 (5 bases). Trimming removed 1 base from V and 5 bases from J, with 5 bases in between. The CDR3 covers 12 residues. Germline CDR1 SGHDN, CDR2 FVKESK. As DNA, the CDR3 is TGTGCCAGCAGCCAAGCAGGGTATGGCTACACCTTC. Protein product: CASSQAGYGYTF.

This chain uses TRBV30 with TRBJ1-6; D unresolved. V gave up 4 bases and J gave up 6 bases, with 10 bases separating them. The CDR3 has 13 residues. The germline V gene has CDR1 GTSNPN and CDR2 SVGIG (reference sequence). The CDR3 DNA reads TGTGCCTGGACCCCGCGGATTAATTCACCCCTCCACTTT. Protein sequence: CAWTPRINSPLHF.

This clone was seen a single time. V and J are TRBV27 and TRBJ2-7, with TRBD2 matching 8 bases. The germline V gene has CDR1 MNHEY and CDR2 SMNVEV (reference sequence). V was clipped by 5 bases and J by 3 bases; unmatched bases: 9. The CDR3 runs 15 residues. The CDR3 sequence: CASSEPGLGYYEQYF. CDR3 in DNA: TGTGCCAGCAGTGAACCGGGACTAGGGTACTACGAGCAGTACTTC.